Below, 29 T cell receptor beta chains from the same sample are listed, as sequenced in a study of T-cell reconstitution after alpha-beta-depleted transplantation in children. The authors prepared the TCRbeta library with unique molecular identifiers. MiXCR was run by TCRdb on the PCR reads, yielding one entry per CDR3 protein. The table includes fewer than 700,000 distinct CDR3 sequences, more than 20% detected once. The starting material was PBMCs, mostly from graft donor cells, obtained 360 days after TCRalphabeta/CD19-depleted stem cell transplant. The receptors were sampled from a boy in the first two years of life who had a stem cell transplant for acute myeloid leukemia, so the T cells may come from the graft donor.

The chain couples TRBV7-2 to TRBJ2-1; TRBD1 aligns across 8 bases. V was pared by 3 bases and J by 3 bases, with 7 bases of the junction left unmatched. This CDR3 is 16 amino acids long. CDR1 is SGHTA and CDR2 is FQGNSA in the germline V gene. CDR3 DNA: TGTGCCAGCAGCTTTCGAGCTGGACAGGGCTACAATGAGCAGTTCTTC. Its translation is CASSFRAGQGYNEQFF.

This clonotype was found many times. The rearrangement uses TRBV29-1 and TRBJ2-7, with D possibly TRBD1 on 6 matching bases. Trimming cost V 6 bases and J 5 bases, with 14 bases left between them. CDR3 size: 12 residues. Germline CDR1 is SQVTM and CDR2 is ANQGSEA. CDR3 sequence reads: CSVQGHGDEQYF. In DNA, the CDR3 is TGCAGCGTCCAGGGACATGGGGACGAGCAGTACTTC.

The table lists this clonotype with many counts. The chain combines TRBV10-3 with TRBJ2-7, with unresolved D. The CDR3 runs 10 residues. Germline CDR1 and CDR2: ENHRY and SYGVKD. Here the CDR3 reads CAISDGRVNV. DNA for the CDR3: TGTGCCATCAGTGATGGTCGGGTGAACGTC.

CDR3 loop: CASSLGAGTGERGYTF. In DNA, the CDR3 is TGTGCCAGCAGTTTGGGGGCCGGGACAGGGGAGAGGGGCTACACCTTC. V gene TRBV27 combines with J gene TRBJ1-2, with 10 bases fitting TRBD1. CDR1 and CDR2 (germline): MNHEY, SMNVEV (reference sequence). The CDR3 has 16 amino acids. With V trimmed by 3 bases and J by 8 bases, 12 bases remained unmatched.

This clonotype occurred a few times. This chain's CDR3 is CAGGSANYGYTF. The CDR3 DNA sequence: TGTGCCGGGGGCTCGGCTAACTATGGCTACACCTTC. This chain links TRBV2 with TRBJ1-2; tentatively, D is TRBD1 (6 bases). There are 12 residues in the CDR3. Germline V CDR1 and CDR2: SNHLY, FYNNEI. Trimming took 11 bases from V and 0 from J, leaving 10 bases between them. The full variable domain, in which reference TRBV2 and TRBJ1-2 provide the parts outside the CDR3, is EPEVTQTPSHQVTQMGQEVILRCVPISNHLYFYWYRQILGQKVEFLVSFYNNEISEKSEIFDDQFSVERPDGSNFTLKIRSTKLEDSAMYFCAGGSANYGYTFGSGTRLTVV.

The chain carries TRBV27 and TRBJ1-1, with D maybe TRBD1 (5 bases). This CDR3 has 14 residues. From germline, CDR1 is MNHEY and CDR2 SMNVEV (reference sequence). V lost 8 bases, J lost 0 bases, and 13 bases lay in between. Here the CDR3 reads CASGTGYMNTEAFF. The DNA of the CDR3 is TGTGCCAGCGGGACGGGATACATGAACACTGAAGCTTTCTTT.

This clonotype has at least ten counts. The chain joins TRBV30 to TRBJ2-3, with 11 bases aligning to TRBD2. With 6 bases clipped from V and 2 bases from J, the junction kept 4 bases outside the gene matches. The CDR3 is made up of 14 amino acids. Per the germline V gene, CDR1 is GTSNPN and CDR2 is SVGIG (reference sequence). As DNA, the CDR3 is TGTGCCTGTGGGACTAGCGGATTCACAGATACGCAGTATTTT. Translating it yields CACGTSGFTDTQYF.

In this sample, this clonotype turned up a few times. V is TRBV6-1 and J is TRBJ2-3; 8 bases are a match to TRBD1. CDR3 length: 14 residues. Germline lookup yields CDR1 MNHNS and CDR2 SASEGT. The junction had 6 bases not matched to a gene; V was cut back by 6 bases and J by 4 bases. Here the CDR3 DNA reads TGTGCCAGCAGGACAGGGGAGAGATCAGATACGCAGTATTTT. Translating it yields CASRTGERSDTQYF.

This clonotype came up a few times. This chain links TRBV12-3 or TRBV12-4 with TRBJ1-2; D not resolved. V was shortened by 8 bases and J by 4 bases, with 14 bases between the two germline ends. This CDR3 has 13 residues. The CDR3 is CASCLGDGYGYTF. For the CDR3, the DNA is TGTGCCAGCTGCTTAGGAGATGGCTATGGCTACACCTTC.

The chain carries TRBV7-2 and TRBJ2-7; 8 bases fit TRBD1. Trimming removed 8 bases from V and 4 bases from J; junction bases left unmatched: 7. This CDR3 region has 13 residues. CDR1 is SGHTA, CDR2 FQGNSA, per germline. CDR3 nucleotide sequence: TGTGCCAGCGGTCGGGACAGGTCTTACGAGCAGTACTTC. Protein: CASGRDRSYEQYF. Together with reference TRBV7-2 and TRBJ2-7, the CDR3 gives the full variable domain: GAGVSQSPSNKVTEKGKDVELRCDPISGHTALYWYRQSLGQGLEFLIYFQGNSAPDKSGLPSDRFSAERTGGSVSTLTIQRTQQEDSAVYLCASGRDRSYEQYFGPGTRLTVT.

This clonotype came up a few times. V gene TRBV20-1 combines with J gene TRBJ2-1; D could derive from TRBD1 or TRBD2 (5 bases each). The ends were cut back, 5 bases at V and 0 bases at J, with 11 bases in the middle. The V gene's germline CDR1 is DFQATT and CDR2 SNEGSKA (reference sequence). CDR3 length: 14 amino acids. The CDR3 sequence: CSAPGPSSYNEQFF. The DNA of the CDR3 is TGCAGTGCTCCGGGACCTAGCTCCTACAATGAGCAGTTCTTC.

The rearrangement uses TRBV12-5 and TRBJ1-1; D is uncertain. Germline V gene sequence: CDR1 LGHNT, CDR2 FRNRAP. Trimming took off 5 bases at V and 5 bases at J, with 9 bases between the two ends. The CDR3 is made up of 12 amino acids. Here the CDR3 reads CASGIESTEAFF. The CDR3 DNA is TGTGCTAGTGGTATCGAATCTACTGAAGCTTTCTTT.

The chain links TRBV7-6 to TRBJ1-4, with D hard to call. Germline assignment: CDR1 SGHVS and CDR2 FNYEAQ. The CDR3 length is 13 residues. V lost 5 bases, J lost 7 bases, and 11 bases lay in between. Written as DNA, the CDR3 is TGTGCCAGCAGCATTGGACCCGGTGAAAAACTGTTTTTT. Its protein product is CASSIGPGEKLFF.

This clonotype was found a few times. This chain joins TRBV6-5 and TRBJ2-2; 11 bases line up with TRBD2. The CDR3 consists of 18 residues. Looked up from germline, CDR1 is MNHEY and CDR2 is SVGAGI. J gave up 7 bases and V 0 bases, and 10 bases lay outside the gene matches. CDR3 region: CASSYSPSGGLARGELFF. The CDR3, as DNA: TGTGCCAGCAGTTACTCGCCTAGCGGGGGGCTAGCGCGCGGGGAGCTGTTTTTT.

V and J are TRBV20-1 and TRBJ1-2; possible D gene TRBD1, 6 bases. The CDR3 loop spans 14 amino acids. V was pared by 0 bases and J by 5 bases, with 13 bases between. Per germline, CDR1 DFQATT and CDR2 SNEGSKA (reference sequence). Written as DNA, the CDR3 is TGCAGTGCTAGAGATGGGGGGCTTGAATATGGCTACACCTTC. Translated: CSARDGGLEYGYTF.

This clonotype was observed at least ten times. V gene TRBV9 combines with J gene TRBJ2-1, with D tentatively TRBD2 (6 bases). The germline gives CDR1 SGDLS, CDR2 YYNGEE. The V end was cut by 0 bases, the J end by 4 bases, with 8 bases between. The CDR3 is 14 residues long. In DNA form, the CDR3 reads TGTGCCAGCAGCGTAGCAAGCGGGTACAATGAGCAGTTCTTC. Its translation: CASSVASGYNEQFF.

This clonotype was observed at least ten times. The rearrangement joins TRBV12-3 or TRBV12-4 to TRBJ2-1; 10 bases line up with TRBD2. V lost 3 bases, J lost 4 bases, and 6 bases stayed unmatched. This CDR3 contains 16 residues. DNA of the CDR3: TGTGCCAGCAGTTTTAGCCCAGCGGGGGGGTACAATGAGCAGTTCTTC. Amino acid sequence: CASSFSPAGGYNEQFF.

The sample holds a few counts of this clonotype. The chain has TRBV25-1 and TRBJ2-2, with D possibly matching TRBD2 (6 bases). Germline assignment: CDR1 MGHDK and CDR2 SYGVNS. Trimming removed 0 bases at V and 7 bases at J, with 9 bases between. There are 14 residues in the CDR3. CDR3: CASSEYPGGGELFF. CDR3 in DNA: TGTGCCAGCAGTGAATATCCCGGGGGCGGGGAGCTGTTTTTT.

This CDR3 is CSAREKDSFSNQPQHF. The CDR3 DNA sequence: TGCAGTGCTAGAGAGAAGGACAGCTTCAGCAATCAGCCCCAGCATTTT. The chain recombines TRBV20-1 with TRBJ1-5, with D possibly being TRBD1 (6 bases). V was shortened by 0 bases and J by 1 base, with 13 bases between the two germline ends. In germline, CDR1 is DFQATT, CDR2 SNEGSKA (reference sequence). The CDR3 has 16 amino acids.

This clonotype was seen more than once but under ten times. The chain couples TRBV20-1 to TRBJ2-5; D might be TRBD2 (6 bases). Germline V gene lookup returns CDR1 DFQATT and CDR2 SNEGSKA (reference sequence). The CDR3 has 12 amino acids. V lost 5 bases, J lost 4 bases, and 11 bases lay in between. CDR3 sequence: CSAPPGLETQYF. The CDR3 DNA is TGCAGTGCTCCCCCGGGACTAGAGACCCAGTACTTC.

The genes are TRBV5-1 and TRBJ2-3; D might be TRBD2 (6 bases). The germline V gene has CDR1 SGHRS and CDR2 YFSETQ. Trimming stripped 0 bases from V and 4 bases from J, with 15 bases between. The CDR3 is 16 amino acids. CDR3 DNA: TGCGCCAGCAGCTTGGGCGCGGGGAAACGGGCAGATACGCAGTATTTT. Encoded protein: CASSLGAGKRADTQYF.

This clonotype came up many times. CDR3 sequence reads: CASSLMSYEQYF. The CDR3 DNA follows: TGTGCCAGCAGCTTAATGTCCTACGAGCAGTACTTC. This chain uses TRBV7-9 with TRBJ2-7, with D uncertain. Germline V CDR1 and CDR2: SEHNR, FQNEAQ (reference sequence). The CDR3 has 12 residues. Trimming cost V 2 bases and J 1 base, with 3 bases left between them.

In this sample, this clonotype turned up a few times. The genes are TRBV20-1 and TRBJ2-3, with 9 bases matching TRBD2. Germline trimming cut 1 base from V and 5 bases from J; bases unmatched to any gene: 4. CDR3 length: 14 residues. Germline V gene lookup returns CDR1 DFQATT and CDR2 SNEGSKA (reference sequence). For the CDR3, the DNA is TGCAGTGCTAGAGTATTGCGGGGGGGAGATACGCAGTATTTT. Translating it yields CSARVLRGGDTQYF.

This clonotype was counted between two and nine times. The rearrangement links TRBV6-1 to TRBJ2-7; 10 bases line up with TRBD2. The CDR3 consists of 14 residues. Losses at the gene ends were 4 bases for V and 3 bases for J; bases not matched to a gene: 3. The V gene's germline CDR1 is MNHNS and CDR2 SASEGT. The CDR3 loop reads CASSAGLANYEQYF. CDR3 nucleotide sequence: TGTGCCAGCAGTGCGGGACTAGCGAACTACGAGCAGTACTTC.

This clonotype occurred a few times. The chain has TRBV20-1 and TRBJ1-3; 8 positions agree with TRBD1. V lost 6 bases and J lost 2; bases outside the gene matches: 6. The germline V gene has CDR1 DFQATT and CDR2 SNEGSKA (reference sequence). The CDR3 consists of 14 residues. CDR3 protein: CSAGRGQAGNTIYF. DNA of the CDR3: TGCAGTGCCGGCAGGGGGCAGGCTGGAAACACCATATATTTT.

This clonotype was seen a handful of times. The CDR3 reads CATRGTGGRDTQYF. The DNA for the CDR3 is TGTGCCACCAGGGGGACAGGGGGCAGAGATACGCAGTATTTT. The chain links TRBV24-1 to TRBJ2-3; 12 nucleotides match TRBD1. This CDR3 has 14 amino acids. The germline V gene encodes CDR1 KGHDR and CDR2 SFDVKD. The J segment lost 5 bases and the V segment lost 7 bases, leaving 3 bases of the junction unmatched.

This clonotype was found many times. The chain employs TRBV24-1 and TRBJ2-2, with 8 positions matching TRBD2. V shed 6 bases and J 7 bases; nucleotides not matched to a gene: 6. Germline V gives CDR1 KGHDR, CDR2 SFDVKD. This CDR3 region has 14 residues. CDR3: CATSRGGTGGELFF. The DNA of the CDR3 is TGTGCCACCAGTCGGGGGGGCACTGGCGGGGAGCTGTTTTTT.

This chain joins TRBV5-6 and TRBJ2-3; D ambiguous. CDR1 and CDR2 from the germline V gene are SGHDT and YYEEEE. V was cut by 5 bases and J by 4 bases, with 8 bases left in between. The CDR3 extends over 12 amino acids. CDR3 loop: CASRRKADTQYF. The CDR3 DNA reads TGTGCCAGCAGAAGGAAGGCAGATACGCAGTATTTT.

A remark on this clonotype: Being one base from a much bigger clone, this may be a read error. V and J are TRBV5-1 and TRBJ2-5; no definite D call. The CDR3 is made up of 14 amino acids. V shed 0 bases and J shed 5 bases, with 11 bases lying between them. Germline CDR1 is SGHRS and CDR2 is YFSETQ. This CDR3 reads CASSLVRIVETQYF. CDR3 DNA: TGCGCCAGCAGCTTGGTCAGGATAGTGGAGACCCAGTACTTC.